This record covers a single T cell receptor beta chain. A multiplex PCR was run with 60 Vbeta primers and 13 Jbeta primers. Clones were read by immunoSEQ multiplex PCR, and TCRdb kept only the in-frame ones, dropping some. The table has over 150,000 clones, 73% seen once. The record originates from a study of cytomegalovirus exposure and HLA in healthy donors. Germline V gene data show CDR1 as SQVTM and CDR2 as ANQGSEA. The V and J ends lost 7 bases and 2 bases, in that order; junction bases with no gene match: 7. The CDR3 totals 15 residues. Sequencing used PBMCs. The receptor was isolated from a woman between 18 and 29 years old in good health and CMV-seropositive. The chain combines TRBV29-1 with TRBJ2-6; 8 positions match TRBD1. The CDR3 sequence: CSAGQGGTGANVLTF. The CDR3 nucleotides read TGCAGCGCCGGACAGGGAGGTACTGGGGCCAACGTCCTGACTTTC.